A single sample is the source of the 31 T cell receptor beta chains below, sequenced in a study of persistence of HIV-infected CD4 T cells. The stimulus was lysate of CMV-infected fibroblasts, around 9.3 ug/mL. CD40L-negative CD69-negative CD45RO-high memory CD4+ T cells were sorted as populations depleted of antigen-responding cells. No cognate antigen is known for these TCRs. The libraries were made with immunoSEQ version 4 in survey mode. Using immunoSEQ multiplex PCR, the repertoire was profiled, and TCRdb retains in-frame clones only, with some absent. The table has about 28,000 clones, approximately 82% seen once. The sample in question was CD4+ T cells sorted from PBMCs after 18-hour stimulation, obtained from a patient who received antiretroviral therapy. All receptors derive from an adult man with HIV who was CMV-seropositive.

The rearrangement links TRBV18 to TRBJ2-1; D ambiguous. This CDR3 region has 14 residues. Per germline, CDR1 KGHSH and CDR2 LQKENI. Trimming cost V 3 bases and J 7 bases, with 13 bases left between them. DNA of the CDR3: TGTGCCAGCTCACCCTGGGCAGATCGGAATGAGCAGTTCTTC. Translating gives CASSPWADRNEQFF.

This clone has just one count. J is TRBJ1-2 and V is TRBV6-5; possible D gene TRBD1, 6 bases. V shed 6 bases and J shed 4 bases, with 12 bases lying between them. Germline V gene sequence: CDR1 MNHEY, CDR2 SVGAGI. CDR3 length: 13 residues. For the CDR3, the DNA is TGTGCCAGCAGACGGACAGCATCCTATGGCTACACCTTC. Translated, it gives CASRRTASYGYTF.

J is TRBJ2-5 and V is TRBV9; 9 bases match TRBD1. V gave up 0 bases and J gave up 5 bases; unmatched junction bases: 8. This CDR3 has 16 residues. CDR1 and CDR2 (germline): SGDLS, YYNGEE. CDR3 region: CASSVEEGQGWETQYF. The CDR3 coding sequence is TGTGCCAGCAGCGTAGAGGAGGGACAGGGATGGGAGACCCAGTACTTC.

This chain connects TRBV3-1 (or the pseudogene TRBV3-2) to TRBJ2-3; the match to TRBD2 covers 9 bases. The CDR3 loop spans 21 amino acids. Germline trimming cut 4 bases from V and 7 bases from J; bases unmatched to any gene: 27. The germline V gene encodes CDR1 LGHDT and CDR2 YNNKEL (reference sequence). The chain's CDR3 is CASSLRKKGFSGGERLNTQYF. The CDR3 DNA reads as TGTGCCAGCAGCCTTCGTAAAAAAGGTTTTAGCGGGGGCGAGAGGCTAAATACGCAGTATTTT.

This chain connects TRBV11-3 to TRBJ2-2; weak D call: TRBD2 (6 bases). Trimming left V 3 bases short and J 0 bases short, with 14 bases between. Per germline, CDR1 SGHNT and CDR2 YENEEA. The CDR3 consists of 17 residues. The CDR3 DNA sequence: TGTGCCAGCAGCTTCAGGCATAGCGGAGCGAACACCGGGGAGCTGTTTTTT. This translates into CASSFRHSGANTGELFF.

A single count supports this clone. V usage is TRBV15 and J usage is TRBJ1-2, with a weak D call TRBD1 (5 bases). The CDR3 totals 14 residues. The germline gives CDR1 LNHNV, CDR2 YYDKDF (reference sequence). Trimming shortened V by 0 bases and J by 8 bases, and 13 bases separated the two germline ends. The CDR3 DNA is TGTGCCACCAGCAGAGATCGGCAGGGTAGCGGCTACACCTTC. It encodes CATSRDRQGSGYTF.

V usage is TRBV7-8 and J usage is TRBJ2-2; 7 nucleotides align to TRBD2. With V trimmed by 1 base and J by 0 bases, 5 bases remained unmatched. This CDR3 is built from 17 residues. Germline CDR1 and CDR2: SGHVS and FQNEAQ. The CDR3: CASSLGRREANTGELFF. The CDR3 DNA sequence: TGTGCCAGCAGCTTAGGCCGCCGGGAGGCGAACACCGGGGAGCTGTTTTTT.

V and J are TRBV28 and TRBJ1-6, with 10 bases lining up with TRBD1. In germline, CDR1 is MDHEN, CDR2 SYDVKM. V shed 6 bases, J shed 11 bases, and the junction held 4 bases outside the gene matches. The length of the CDR3 is 13 residues. Written as DNA, the CDR3 is TGTGCCAGCAGGACAGGGGGCATGACACCCCTCCACTTT. Translation gives CASRTGGMTPLHF.

V gene TRBV2 combines with J gene TRBJ2-3; 12 nucleotides agree with TRBD2. The CDR3 is made up of 16 amino acids. CDR1 and CDR2 from the germline V gene are SNHLY and FYNNEI. V shed 3 bases, J shed 5 bases, and the junction held 6 bases outside the gene matches. As DNA, the CDR3 is TGTGCCAGCAGTGAGCCGGGACTAGCGGGCTTAGATACGCAGTATTTT. Amino acid sequence: CASSEPGLAGLDTQYF.

J is TRBJ2-1 and V is TRBV5-4; 10 nucleotides align to TRBD2. Losses at the gene ends were 4 bases for V and 8 bases for J; bases not matched to a gene: 12. Germline assignment: CDR1 SGHNT and CDR2 YYREEE (reference sequence). The CDR3 length is 16 residues. CDR3 residues: CASSQRTSGGVDEQFF. The CDR3 coding sequence is TGTGCCAGCAGCCAAAGGACTAGCGGTGGGGTCGATGAGCAGTTCTTC.

This clone was seen a handful of times. The CDR3 spells CASSRRTDSNEKLFF. Written as DNA, the CDR3 is TGTGCCAGTAGTCGAAGGACAGATTCGAATGAAAAACTGTTTTTT. The chain has TRBV19 and TRBJ1-4, with TRBD1 as a possible D gene (6 bases). CDR3 length equals 15 residues. Trimming pared 5 bases from V and 5 bases from J, leaving 15 bases between. Per the germline V gene, CDR1 is LNHDA and CDR2 is SQIVND (reference sequence).

This clone was found a few times. J is TRBJ1-5 and V is TRBV6-6; D is unresolved. Trimming stripped 0 bases from V and 6 bases from J, with 3 bases between. This CDR3 is 12 amino acids long. Germline assignment: CDR1 MNHNY and CDR2 SVGAGI (reference sequence). CDR3 DNA sequence: TGTGCCAGCAGTTACTCCCTTCAGCCCCAGCATTTT. Amino acids: CASSYSLQPQHF.

The chain joins TRBV3-1 (or the pseudogene TRBV3-2) to TRBJ2-4; 9 bases line up with TRBD2. Germline V gene data show CDR1 as LGHDT and CDR2 as YNNKEL (reference sequence). The trim removed 4 bases at V and 2 bases at J, leaving 6 bases unmatched. CDR3 length equals 16 residues. CDR3 loop: CASSPGAGGPKNIQYF. CDR3 DNA sequence: TGTGCCAGCAGCCCCGGGGCGGGGGGGCCCAAAAACATTCAGTACTTC.

CDR3 in amino acids: CASSLTGLNGYTF. The DNA for the CDR3 is TGTGCCAGCAGTTTGACCGGGTTGAATGGCTACACCTTC. The J gene is TRBJ1-2, the V gene TRBV27; D uncertain. Germline V CDR1 and CDR2: MNHEY, SMNVEV (reference sequence). The V end lost 3 bases, the J end lost 6 bases, and 11 bases lay between the germline ends. The CDR3 length is 13 residues.

V is TRBV28 and J is TRBJ2-7, with a tentative D call TRBD1 (5 bases). The CDR3 is 15 amino acids. Trimming cost V 6 bases and J 4 bases, with 19 bases left between them. The germline gives CDR1 MDHEN, CDR2 SYDVKM. Here the CDR3 DNA reads TGTGCCAGCAGCCTTACAGGTACCAAACGGTACGAGCAGTACTTC. Translating gives CASSLTGTKRYEQYF.

The chain joins TRBV28 to TRBJ2-4, with D perhaps being TRBD1 or TRBD2 (7 bases each). V lost 5 bases and J 0 bases, leaving 17 bases between the germline ends. Germline CDR1 MDHEN, CDR2 SYDVKM. The CDR3 sequence is 17 residues long. This CDR3 is CASSQTAGDRAKNIQYF. The DNA of the CDR3 is TGTGCCAGCAGTCAAACCGCGGGGGACAGAGCCAAAAACATTCAGTACTTC.

This chain connects TRBV9 to TRBJ1-6; 10 nucleotides agree with TRBD1. The germline V gene has CDR1 SGDLS and CDR2 YYNGEE. This CDR3 region has 14 residues. J was trimmed by 9 bases and V by 4 bases; bases with no gene match: 4. The CDR3 DNA sequence: TGTGCCAGCAGCCAACGGACAGGGGGTTCACCCCTCCACTTT. Translating it yields CASSQRTGGSPLHF.

The V and J genes are TRBV28 and TRBJ2-7; D could derive from TRBD1 or TRBD2 (6 bases each). Germline values: CDR1 MDHEN, CDR2 SYDVKM. V lost 5 bases and J lost 0, with 14 bases in between. This CDR3 spans 15 amino acids. This CDR3 is CASSPRDTRSYEQYF. CDR3 coding DNA: TGTGCCAGCAGTCCGCGGGACACCCGCTCCTACGAGCAGTACTTC. Full variable domain (outside the CDR3, taken from reference TRBV28 and TRBJ2-7): DVKVTQSSRYLVKRTGEKVFLECVQDMDHENMFWYRQDPGLGLRLIYFSYDVKMKEKGDIPEGYSVSREKKERFSLILESASTNQTSMYLCASSPRDTRSYEQYFGPGTRLTVT.

The chain is built from TRBV27 and TRBJ2-3, with D tentatively TRBD1 or TRBD2 (5 bases each). This CDR3 comprises 14 residues. CDR1 is MNHEY and CDR2 is SMNVEV in the germline V gene (reference sequence). V lost 7 bases, J lost 3 bases, and 14 bases lay in between. The CDR3 region has the DNA TGTGCCAGCATGGGTACCGAGGGGACAGATACGCAGTATTTT. Its protein product is CASMGTEGTDTQYF.

This clone was observed a single time. V gene TRBV10-2 combines with J gene TRBJ1-1; 9 bases fit TRBD1. The V and J ends lost 4 bases and 4 bases, in that order; junction bases with no gene match: 7. CDR1 is WSHSY, CDR2 SAAADI, per germline. CDR3 size: 15 residues. The CDR3 loop is CASSGTGAVVTEAFF. CDR3 nucleotide sequence: TGCGCCAGCAGTGGGACAGGGGCGGTTGTCACTGAAGCTTTCTTT.

This clone showed up just a few times. The V call is TRBV5-1, the J call TRBJ2-1; TRBD2 is a possible D gene (6 bases). The V and J ends lost 2 bases and 6 bases respectively, with 15 bases between them. Germline CDR1 reads SGHRS; CDR2 reads YFSETQ. There are 15 residues in the CDR3. CDR3 amino acids: CASSLSRGRGNEQFF. CDR3 coding DNA: TGCGCCAGCAGCTTAAGCCGGGGGAGAGGCAATGAGCAGTTCTTC. Full variable domain (rest looked up from reference TRBV5-1 and TRBJ2-1): KAGVTQTPRYLIKTRGQQVTLSCSPISGHRSVSWYQQTPGQGLQFLFEYFSETQRNKGNFPGRFSGRQFSNSRSEMNVSTLELGDSALYLCASSLSRGRGNEQFFGPGTRLTVL.

The V and J genes are TRBV10-3 and TRBJ1-5, with D maybe TRBD1 (5 bases). Trimming took 10 bases from V and 7 from J, leaving 20 bases between them. The germline V gene has CDR1 ENHRY and CDR2 SYGVKD. The CDR3 has 14 residues. The CDR3 here is CATRGGEAEQPQHF. The DNA of the CDR3 is TGTGCCACGAGGGGCGGGGAGGCAGAGCAGCCCCAGCATTTT.

V gene TRBV27 combines with J gene TRBJ1-1; D is unclear. The CDR3 contains 14 residues. Trimming cost V 7 bases and J 3 bases, with 15 bases left between them. Germline-derived CDR1 and CDR2 are MNHEY and SMNVEV (reference sequence). CDR3 DNA: TGTGCCAGCATGGGCATCCCAAGAGACACTGAAGCTTTCTTT. Protein: CASMGIPRDTEAFF.

The chain links TRBV21-1 to TRBJ1-6. TRBV21-1 is annotated as a pseudogene. The CDR3 covers 17 residues. This chain's CDR3 is CASSNGLGASYNSPLHF. The CDR3 nucleotides read TGTGCCAGCAGCAACGGGTTAGGAGCGTCCTATAATTCACCCCTCCACTTT.

As to this clone: A read error may produce the germline difference seen at one junction end. The genes are TRBV5-1 and TRBJ2-7; D gene ambiguous. CDR3 length: 15 amino acids. Germline V gene lookup returns CDR1 SGHRS and CDR2 YFSETQ. The CDR3 loop reads CASSLGTGWAYEQYF. CDR3 bases: TGCGCCAGCAGTTTGGGTACGGGTTGGGCCTACGAGCAGTACTTC. Full variable domain (missing parts from reference TRBV5-1 and TRBJ2-7): KAGVTQTPRYLIKTRGQQVTLSCSPISGHRSVSWYQQTPGQGLQFLFEYFSETQRNKGNFPGRFSGRQFSNSRSEMNVSTLELGDSALYLCASSLGTGWAYEQYFGPGTRLTVT.

The chain employs TRBV5-1 and TRBJ2-2; D is uncertain. Germline V gene lookup returns CDR1 SGHRS and CDR2 YFSETQ. There are 16 residues in the CDR3. V was pared by 0 bases and J by 0 bases, with 9 bases between. The CDR3 DNA is TGCGCCAGCAGCTTGGTTGTCCAGGCGAACACCGGGGAGCTGTTTTTT. As protein: CASSLVVQANTGELFF.

The chain uses TRBV9 and TRBJ2-1, with TRBD1 matching 9 bases. V gave up 2 bases and J gave up 7 bases; unmatched junction bases: 7. From germline, CDR1 is SGDLS and CDR2 YYNGEE. This CDR3 spans 15 amino acids. In DNA, the CDR3 is TGTGCCAGCAGCGTCGGGACAGGGCGAAGGAATGAGCAGTTCTTC. This gives the protein CASSVGTGRRNEQFF.

The chain recombines TRBV7-2 with TRBJ2-1, with 8 nucleotides matching TRBD2. There are 11 residues in the CDR3. The germline CDR1 and CDR2 sequences are SGHTA and FQGNSA. V shed 5 bases and J 12 bases; nucleotides not matched to a gene: 3. CDR3 loop: CASSPGGAQFF. CDR3 coding DNA: TGTGCCAGCAGCCCCGGGGGGGCGCAGTTCTTC.

CDR3 loop: CASGLGQGSPLSPLHF. The CDR3 bases are TGTGCTAGTGGTCTTGGACAGGGTTCTCCCCTATCACCCCTCCACTTT. This chain connects TRBV12-5 to TRBJ1-6; TRBD1 agrees at 8 bases. Looked up from germline, CDR1 is LGHNT and CDR2 is FRNRAP. The CDR3 contains 16 residues. V shed 5 bases, J shed 10 bases, and the junction held 13 bases outside the gene matches.

V is TRBV21-1 and J is TRBJ1-5; TRBD1 is taken as the D call from the table, unchecked against the DNA. TRBV21-1 is assigned pseudogene status. There are 16 residues in the CDR3. The CDR3 spells CASSKRRQGYCQPQHF. The CDR3 DNA sequence: TGTGCCAGCAGCAAACGGCGACAGGGGTACTGCCAGCCCCAGCATTTT.

The rearrangement links TRBV3-1 (or the pseudogene TRBV3-2) to TRBJ1-6; no definite D call. The CDR3 has 14 residues. V was cut by 0 bases and J by 8 bases, with 8 bases left in between. The germline gives CDR1 LGHDT, CDR2 YNNKEL (reference sequence). CDR3 protein: CASSQDRDHSPLHF. Here the CDR3 DNA reads TGTGCCAGCAGCCAAGACCGAGACCATTCACCCCTCCACTTT.